This is a list of T cell receptor beta chains from one sample in a study of graft-versus-host responses after intestinal transplantation. Using immunoSEQ multiplex PCR, the repertoire was profiled, and TCRdb retains in-frame clones only, with some absent. Of tens of thousands of clones in the sample, roughly 90% were seen once. The source was ileum tissue, collected around 350 days after transplant. These receptor sequences come from a human patient who received an intestinal transplant, so some T cells may come from the graft donor. Each CDR3 is given with its conserved first and last residue. Each record gives: clone size, V gene, J gene, D gene, CDR3 DNA, CDR3 protein. D genes are given only for firm matches. Part of the rows lack a size; the others show once, few, many or a class for expanded clones.

NA,TRBV6-5,TRBJ2-7,TRBD1,TGTGCCAGCAGGACAGGGTCCTACGAGCAGTACTTC,CASRTGSYEQYF
NA,TRBV5-6,TRBJ1-1,TRBD1,TGTGCCAGCAGCTGGTATGACAGGGACACTGAAGCTTTCTTT,CASSWYDRDTEAFF
few,TRBV18,TRBJ1-3,NA,TGTGCCAGCTCACCACCGATCGGGAGCTCTGGAAACACCATATATTTT,CASSPPIGSSGNTIYF
NA,TRBV28,TRBJ2-7,NA,TGTGCCAGCAGTTCAACTGACAGCGACTACGAGCAGTACTTC,CASSSTDSDYEQYF
NA,TRBV5-1,TRBJ1-3,NA,TGCGCCAGCAGCTTGGGCGGGGTCTCTGGAAACACCATATATTTT,CASSLGGVSGNTIYF
NA,TRBV20-1,TRBJ2-7,TRBD1,TGCAGTGCTCGACAGGGGCGGGAGCAGTACTTC,CSARQGREQYF
NA,TRBV2,TRBJ2-3,TRBD2,TGTGCCAGCAGTGCGACTAGCGGGGGGGCCGGTGCTAGCACAGATACGCAGTATTTT,CASSATSGGAGASTDTQYF
NA,TRBV28,TRBJ2-1,NA,TGTGCCAGCAGCCCTCGACTACTACTGCAGTTCTTC,CASSPRLLLQFF
NA,TRBV4-2,TRBJ1-2,NA,TGTGCCAGCAGCCAAAAAAACTATGGCTACACCTTC,CASSQKNYGYTF
NA,TRBV28,TRBJ2-5,TRBD2,TGTGCCAGCAGTCTTAGCGGGGGTGCCCAAGAGACCCAGTACTTC,CASSLSGGAQETQYF
once,TRBV5-5,TRBJ2-7,NA,TGTGCCAGCAGCTTGGTAGGGAGACGGGGTAAGCCCTACGAGCAGTACTTC,CASSLVGRRGKPYEQYF
NA,TRBV11-2,TRBJ2-3,NA,TGTGCCAGCAGCCTCCGCCGCGGGGCCACAGATACGCAGTATTTT,CASSLRRGATDTQYF
NA,TRBV7-9,TRBJ1-3,NA,TGTGCCAGCCGATTCTCCCCTGGAAACACCATATATTTT,CASRFSPGNTIYF
NA,TRBV2,TRBJ2-1,TRBD1,TGTGCCAGCAGTCCGACAGGGAACAATGAGCAGTTCTTC,CASSPTGNNEQFF
NA,TRBV5-6,TRBJ2-7,NA,TGTGCCAGCAGTCGCTTTTCTCTCTTATTTCAAAGCTCCTACGAGCAGTACTTC,CASSRFSLLFQSSYEQYF
once,TRBV7-6,TRBJ1-1,NA,TGTGCCAGCAGCCTTGCGGCGGGAGATGAAGCTTTCTTT,CASSLAAGDEAFF
few,TRBV5-1,TRBJ2-7,NA,TGCGCCAGCAGCCCTCGTCCCGGGGACGGTTCCTACGAGCAGTACTTC,CASSPRPGDGSYEQYF
NA,TRBV6-6,TRBJ2-3,NA,TGTGCCAGCAGTTACGCGGGGTCAACAGATACGCAGTATTTT,CASSYAGSTDTQYF
NA,TRBV5-6,TRBJ1-1,NA,TGTGCCAGCAGCTTGCCGGTGAGGGGGATCGGCACTGAAGCTTTCTTT,CASSLPVRGIGTEAFF
NA,TRBV6-5,TRBJ2-2,NA,TGTGCCAGCAGTTACTCGCGCGTGAACACCGGGGAGCTGTTTTTT,CASSYSRVNTGELFF
NA,TRBV2,TRBJ2-1,TRBD2,TGTGCCAGCACCCCCGAACTAGCGAGTGAGCAGTTCTTC,CASTPELASEQFF
few,TRBV5-1,TRBJ2-2,NA,TGCGCCACCCGGGCGGAGGAAGGGGAGCTGTTTTTT,CATRAEEGELFF
once,TRBV6-5,TRBJ1-5,NA,TGTGCCAGCAGCTCCGACAGGATTAGGAATCAGCCCCAGCATTTT,CASSSDRIRNQPQHF
few,TRBV11-2,TRBJ2-1,TRBD1,TGTGCCAGCAGCTTGGCCGGGACAGGGGTGTATGAGCAGTTCTTC,CASSLAGTGVYEQFF
NA,TRBV7-9,TRBJ2-1,NA,TGTGCCAGCACACCCGCGATCAATCAGGGGCCTCCCTACAATGAGCAGTTCTTC,CASTPAINQGPPYNEQFF
NA,TRBV5-1,TRBJ1-1,NA,TGCGCCAGCAGCTTGTGGTCCAACACTGAAGCTTTCTTT,CASSLWSNTEAFF
NA,TRBV19,TRBJ2-3,NA,TGTGCCAGTAGTGCACCTCAAACAGGGATAAGCACAGATACGCAGTATTTT,CASSAPQTGISTDTQYF
once,TRBV28,TRBJ1-2,TRBD1,TGTGCCAGCAGTTTACAGGGGGCCGGTGGCTACACCTTC,CASSLQGAGGYTF
once,TRBV5-1,TRBJ1-4,NA,TGCGCCAGCAGCTTTCACGGCCGGATGGGTGAAAAACTGTTTTTT,CASSFHGRMGEKLFF
NA,TRBV30,TRBJ2-7,NA,TGTGCCTGGAGGTCCAAGGGCTCCTACGAGCAGTACTTC,CAWRSKGSYEQYF
NA,TRBV5-6,TRBJ2-3,NA,TGTGCCAGCAGCTTAACAGGCTTCACAGATACGCAGTATTTT,CASSLTGFTDTQYF
NA,TRBV7-9,TRBJ1-1,NA,TGTGCCAGCAGCTCCGAGGACACGCTGAACACTGAAGCTTTCTTT,CASSSEDTLNTEAFF
NA,TRBV7-2,TRBJ1-1,NA,TGTGCCAGCAGCTTAATAGGAGCGAACACTGAAGCTTTCTTT,CASSLIGANTEAFF
NA,TRBV28,TRBJ2-7,NA,TGTGCCAGCAGCCCAATCCGGGACTTTTCCTACGAGCAGTACTTC,CASSPIRDFSYEQYF
NA,TRBV29-1,TRBJ2-7,NA,TGCAGCGTGAAGAGGGCTACCAGCTACGAGCAGTACTTC,CSVKRATSYEQYF
NA,TRBV15,TRBJ1-1,NA,TGTGCCACCAGCAGATTAAGGGGAGGAAGAACTGAAGCTTTCTTT,CATSRLRGGRTEAFF